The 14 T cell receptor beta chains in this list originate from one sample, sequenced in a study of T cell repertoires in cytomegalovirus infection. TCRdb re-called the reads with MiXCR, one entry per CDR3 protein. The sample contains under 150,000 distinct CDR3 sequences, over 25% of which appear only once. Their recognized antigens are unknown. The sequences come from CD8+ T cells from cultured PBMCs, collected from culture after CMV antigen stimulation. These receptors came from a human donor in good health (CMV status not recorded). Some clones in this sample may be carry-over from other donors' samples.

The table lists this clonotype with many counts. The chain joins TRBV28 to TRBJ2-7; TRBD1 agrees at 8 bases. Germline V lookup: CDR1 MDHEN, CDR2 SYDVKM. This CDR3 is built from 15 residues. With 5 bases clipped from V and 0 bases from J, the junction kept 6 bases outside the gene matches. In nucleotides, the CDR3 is TGTGCCAGCAGTCTACGGACAGGGCGCTCCTACGAGCAGTACTTC. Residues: CASSLRTGRSYEQYF.

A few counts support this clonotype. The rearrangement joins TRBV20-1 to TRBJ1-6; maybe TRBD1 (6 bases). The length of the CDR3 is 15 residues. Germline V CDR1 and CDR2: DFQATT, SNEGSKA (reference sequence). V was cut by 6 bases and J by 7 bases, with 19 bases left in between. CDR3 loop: CSALDHRVGNSPLHF. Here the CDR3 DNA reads TGCAGTGCCCTAGATCACAGGGTTGGAAATTCACCCCTCCACTTT.

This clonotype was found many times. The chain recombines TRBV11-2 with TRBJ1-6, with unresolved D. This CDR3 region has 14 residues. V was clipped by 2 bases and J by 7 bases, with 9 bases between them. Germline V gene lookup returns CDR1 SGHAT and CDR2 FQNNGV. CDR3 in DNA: TGTGCCAGCAGCTTACAAGCGGCGAATTCACCCCTCCACTTT. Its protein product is CASSLQAANSPLHF.

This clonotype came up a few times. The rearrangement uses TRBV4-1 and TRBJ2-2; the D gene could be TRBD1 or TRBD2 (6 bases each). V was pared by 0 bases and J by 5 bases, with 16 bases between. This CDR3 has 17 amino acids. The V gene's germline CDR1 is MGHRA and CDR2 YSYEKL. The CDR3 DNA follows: TGCGCCAGCAGCCAAGATGGGGGGCGGAGGTATACCGGGGAGCTGTTTTTT. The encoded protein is CASSQDGGRRYTGELFF.

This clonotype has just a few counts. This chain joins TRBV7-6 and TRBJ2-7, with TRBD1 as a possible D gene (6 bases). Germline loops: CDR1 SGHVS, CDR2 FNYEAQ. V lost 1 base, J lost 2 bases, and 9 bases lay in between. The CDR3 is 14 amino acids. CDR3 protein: CASSLEWDTYEQYF. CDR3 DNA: TGTGCCAGCAGCTTAGAGTGGGACACCTACGAGCAGTACTTC.

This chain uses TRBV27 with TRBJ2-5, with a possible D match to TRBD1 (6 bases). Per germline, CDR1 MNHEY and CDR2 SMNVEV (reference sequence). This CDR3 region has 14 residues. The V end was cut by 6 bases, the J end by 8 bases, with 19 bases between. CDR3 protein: CASRAGTNAHTQYF. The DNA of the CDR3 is TGTGCCAGCAGGGCCGGGACAAACGCCCATACCCAGTACTTC.

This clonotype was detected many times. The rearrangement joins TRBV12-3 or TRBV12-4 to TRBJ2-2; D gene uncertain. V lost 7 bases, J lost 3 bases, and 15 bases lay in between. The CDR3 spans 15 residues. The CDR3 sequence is CASTTRALDTGELFF. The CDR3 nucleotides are TGTGCCAGCACTACTCGGGCCCTGGACACCGGGGAGCTGTTTTTT.

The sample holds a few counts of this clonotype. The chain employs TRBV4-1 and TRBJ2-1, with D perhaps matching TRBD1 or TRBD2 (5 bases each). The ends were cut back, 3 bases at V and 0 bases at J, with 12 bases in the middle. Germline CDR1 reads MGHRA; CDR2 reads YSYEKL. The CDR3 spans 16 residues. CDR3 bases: TGCGCCAGCAGCCACGTAGCAGGGAGCTCCTACAATGAGCAGTTCTTC. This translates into CASSHVAGSSYNEQFF.

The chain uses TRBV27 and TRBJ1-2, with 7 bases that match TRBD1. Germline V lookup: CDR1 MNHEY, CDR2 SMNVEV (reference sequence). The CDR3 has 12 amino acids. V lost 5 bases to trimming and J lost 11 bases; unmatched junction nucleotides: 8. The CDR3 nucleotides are TGTGCCAGCAGTCCCCTGACAGGGCAGTACACCTTC. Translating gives CASSPLTGQYTF.

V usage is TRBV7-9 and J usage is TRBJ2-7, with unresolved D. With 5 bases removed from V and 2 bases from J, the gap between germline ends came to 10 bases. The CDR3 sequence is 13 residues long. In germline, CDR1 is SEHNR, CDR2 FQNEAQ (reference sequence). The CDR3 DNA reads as TGTGCCAGCAGCATACTTGGGCCCTACGAGCAGTACTTC. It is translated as CASSILGPYEQYF.

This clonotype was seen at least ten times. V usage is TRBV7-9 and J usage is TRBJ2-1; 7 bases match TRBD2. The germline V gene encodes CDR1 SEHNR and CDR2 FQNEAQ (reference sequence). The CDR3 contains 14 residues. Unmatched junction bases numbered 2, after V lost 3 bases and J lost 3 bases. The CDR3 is CASSLGGDYNEQFF. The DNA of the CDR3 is TGTGCCAGCAGCTTGGGGGGGGACTACAATGAGCAGTTCTTC.

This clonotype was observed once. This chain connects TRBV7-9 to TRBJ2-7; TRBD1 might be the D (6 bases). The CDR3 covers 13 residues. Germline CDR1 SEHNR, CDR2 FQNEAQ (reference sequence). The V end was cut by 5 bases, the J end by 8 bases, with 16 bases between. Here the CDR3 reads CASSGPQGNKQYF. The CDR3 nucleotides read TGTGCCAGCAGCGGCCCCCAGGGGAACAAGCAGTACTTC.

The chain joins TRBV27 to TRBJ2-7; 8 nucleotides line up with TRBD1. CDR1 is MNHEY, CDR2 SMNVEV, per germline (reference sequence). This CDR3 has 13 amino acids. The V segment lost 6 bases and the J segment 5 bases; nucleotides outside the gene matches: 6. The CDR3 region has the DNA TGTGCCAGCAGGGGGGACAGGATCGACGAGCAGTACTTC. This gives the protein CASRGDRIDEQYF.

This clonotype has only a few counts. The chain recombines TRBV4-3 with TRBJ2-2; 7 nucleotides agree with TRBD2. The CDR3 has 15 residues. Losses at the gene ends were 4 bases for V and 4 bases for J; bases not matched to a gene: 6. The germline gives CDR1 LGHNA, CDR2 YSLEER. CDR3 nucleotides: TGCGCCAGCAGCCCGGCTAGCGGAGGCACCGGGGAGCTGTTTTTT. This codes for CASSPASGGTGELFF.